These T cell receptor beta chains were read from a single sample in a study of blood T cells in healthy people across ages. Each CDR3 protein gets one entry after TCRdb re-called the 5' RACE reads with MiXCR. The sample contains 1.8 million or so distinct CDR3 sequences, approximately 40% of which appear only once. The sample comprised blood. These receptors all come from a human donor in good health. The CDR3 runs from the conserved cysteine through the conserved F or W. A D gene is named only where the DNA matches it firmly. Not all rows give a size; the values are once, few, many and, for expanded clones, a class.

abundance	j_gene	len	v_gene	d_gene	CDR3nt	CDR3aa
NA	TRBJ2-1	16	TRBV6-5	TRBD1	TGTGCCAGCAGTTACTCGACAGGGGAATACTACAATGAGCAGTTCTTC	CASSYSTGEYYNEQFF
few	TRBJ1-2	13	TRBV4-1	NA	TGCGCCAGCAGCCAAGGGCCTCGACGAGGCTACACCTTC	CASSQGPRRGYTF
once	TRBJ2-5	16	TRBV6-2/TRBV6-3	NA	TGTGCCAGCAGACCCTCCGGGACGGGGGATCAAGAGACCCAGTACTTC	CASRPSGTGDQETQYF
NA	TRBJ2-1	19	TRBV6-2/TRBV6-3	NA	TGTGCCAGCAGTTCCGTAGCGATCGACTCCTACACCCAATACAATGAGCAGTTCTTC	CASSSVAIDSYTQYNEQFF
NA	TRBJ1-4	16	TRBV20-1	TRBD1	TGCAGTGCAACCGGGACAGGGGGCGCTGAAAGGGAAAAACTGTTTTTT	CSATGTGGAEREKLFF
few	TRBJ2-7	15	TRBV6-2/TRBV6-3	NA	TGTGCCAGCAGTTACTGGGCAGGGGACTCCTACGAGCAGTACTTC	CASSYWAGDSYEQYF
NA	TRBJ2-1	14	TRBV7-7	NA	TGTGCTAGCAGCTTAATACACTACTACAATGAGCAGTTCTTC	CASSLIHYYNEQFF
NA	TRBJ2-1	15	TRBV18	TRBD2	TGTGCCAGCTCACCACCGGGGGGGACCGGCAATGAGCAGTTCTTC	CASSPPGGTGNEQFF
few	TRBJ1-2	16	TRBV7-9	NA	TGTGCCAGCAGCTTAGCGCCGGACAGCCTCAACTATGGCTACACCTTC	CASSLAPDSLNYGYTF
few	TRBJ1-2	13	TRBV12-5	NA	TGTGCTAGTGGTTTGGGACAGCTATATGGCTACACCTTC	CASGLGQLYGYTF
NA	TRBJ1-1	15	TRBV6-5	TRBD1	TGTGCCAGCGGTAGGGGGCAGGGGGCGCAAGCTGAAGCTTTCTTT	CASGRGQGAQAEAFF
NA	TRBJ2-5	14	TRBV9	TRBD2	TGTGCCAGCAGCTCTTGGACTAGCGTGGAGACCCAGTACTTC	CASSSWTSVETQYF
NA	TRBJ1-1	14	TRBV12-3/TRBV12-4	NA	TGTGCCATCCTAGACCCCCGGCATAGGACTGAAGCTTTCTTT	CAILDPRHRTEAFF
NA	TRBJ1-4	12	TRBV6-6	NA	TGTGCCAGCATACAGGGCCGTGAAAAACTGTTTTTT	CASIQGREKLFF
many	TRBJ1-2	11	TRBV29-1	NA	TGCAGCGGGGAGGAAGGGGTTGGCTACACCTTC	CSGEEGVGYTF
few	TRBJ2-1	15	TRBV5-1	TRBD2	TGCGCCAGCAGCCGTCGGGGGGACCTCTACAATGAGCAGTTCTTC	CASSRRGDLYNEQFF
NA	TRBJ2-3	14	TRBV6-5	TRBD2	TGTGCCAGCAGTTACACTAGCGGGGTAGATACGCAGTATTTT	CASSYTSGVDTQYF
NA	TRBJ2-1	15	TRBV4-3	NA	TGCGCCAGCAGCCAAGCTAGGGACGGTCTTACTGAGCAGTTCTTC	CASSQARDGLTEQFF
many	TRBJ2-3	13	TRBV29-1	TRBD2	TGCAGCGTAGCTCTAGCGGGGGTGGATACGCAGTATTTT	CSVALAGVDTQYF
NA	TRBJ1-1	13	TRBV7-2	NA	TGTGCCGGCAGCTTACGTATGAACACTGAAGCTTTCTTT	CAGSLRMNTEAFF
NA	TRBJ1-1	15	TRBV7-2	NA	TGTGCCAGCAGCTTAGACCCCTTGCGGGGTCGGGGAGCTTTCTTT	CASSLDPLRGRGAFF
few	TRBJ2-7	12	TRBV18	NA	TGTGCCAGCTCACCAAGGTACTACGAGCAGTACTTC	CASSPRYYEQYF
NA	TRBJ1-1	13	TRBV4-3	NA	TGCGCCAGCAGCCGGGGCACCGGGACTGAAGCTTTCTTT	CASSRGTGTEAFF
once	TRBJ2-5	14	TRBV4-1	NA	TGCGCCAGCAGCCAAGAGATGGTCCAAGAGACCCAGTACTTC	CASSQEMVQETQYF
NA	TRBJ2-3	15	TRBV11-3	NA	TGTGCCAGCAGCTCTCGGGGGCCCCACACAGATACGCAGTATTTT	CASSSRGPHTDTQYF
NA	TRBJ2-7	16	TRBV4-2	NA	TGTGCCAGCAGCCAAGGATGGGCCCAGGCAGGCTACGAGCAGTACTTC	CASSQGWAQAGYEQYF
few	TRBJ2-3	16	TRBV7-3	NA	TGTGCCAGCAGCTTAACGTGGCAGGCTAGCACAGATACGCAGTATTTT	CASSLTWQASTDTQYF
NA	TRBJ1-1	15	TRBV20-1	NA	TGCAGTGCTAGAGCCCCGGACGGCCATTCCACTGAAGCTTTCTTT	CSARAPDGHSTEAFF
few	TRBJ1-1	15	TRBV4-3	TRBD1	TGCGCCAGCAGCCAAAGGGACAGGGGAGTAACTGAAGCTTTCTTT	CASSQRDRGVTEAFF
NA	TRBJ2-7	12	TRBV28	NA	TGTGCCAGCTTCCGACTCGGCTACGAGCAGTACTTC	CASFRLGYEQYF
few	TRBJ2-3	15	TRBV4-1	NA	TGCGCCAGCAGCCATCACCGACCGGAGGCAGATACGCAGTATTTT	CASSHHRPEADTQYF
NA	TRBJ2-1	15	TRBV9	TRBD2	TGTGCCAGCAGCGAGGGACTAGCGGATTACAATGAGCAGTTCTTC	CASSEGLADYNEQFF
few	TRBJ2-7	14	TRBV4-2	NA	TGTGCCAGCAGCCAAGAACTAGTAGAATACGAGCAGTACTTC	CASSQELVEYEQYF
NA	TRBJ1-4	15	TRBV7-9	NA	TGTGCCAGCAGCTTAGATGCAGGCCCGAAGGAAAAACTGTTTTTT	CASSLDAGPKEKLFF
NA	TRBJ1-2	15	TRBV12-3/TRBV12-4	TRBD1	TGTGCCAGCAGCCCAACCGCAGGGGGGGCCTATGGCTACACCTTC	CASSPTAGGAYGYTF
few	TRBJ2-1	18	TRBV3-1	TRBD2	TGTGCCAGCAGCCAACAGGGACTAGCGGGGGGCTCCTACAATGAGCAGTTCTTC	CASSQQGLAGGSYNEQFF
NA	TRBJ1-2	15	TRBV25-1	NA	TGTGCCAGCAGTGAATTCGGAGCACCTTCCTATGGCTACACCTTC	CASSEFGAPSYGYTF
NA	TRBJ2-3	12	TRBV7-2	TRBD2	TGTGCCAGCAGCTTAACTAGCGGGGGACAGTATTTT	CASSLTSGGQYF
NA	TRBJ2-2	15	TRBV10-3	TRBD1	TGTGCCATCAGTACACAGGGGGCGAGGACCGGGGAGCTGTTTTTT	CAISTQGARTGELFF
NA	TRBJ1-2	19	TRBV7-6	TRBD1	TGTGCCAGCAGCTTACCGTCTGGACAGGGGGCCGGAGCTAGCTATGGCTACACCTTC	CASSLPSGQGAGASYGYTF
NA	TRBJ1-4	18	TRBV2	NA	TGTGCCGGCAGTGAAGGCAGGAACCTAATTTCAACTAATGAAAAACTGTTTTTT	CAGSEGRNLISTNEKLFF
NA	TRBJ2-3	16	TRBV6-5	NA	TGTGCCAGCGGTCGGGGGACCGCTACCTTCACAGATACGCAGTATTTT	CASGRGTATFTDTQYF